These 25 T cell receptor beta chains originate from one sample sequenced in a study of STAT3 mutations in large granular lymphocyte leukemia. Findings of the study overall: Every T-cell large granular lymphocyte leukemia patient had at least one immunodominant TCR beta clonotype.

The repertoire was sequenced with immunoSEQ multiplex PCR; TCRdb's copy has only in-frame clones and lacks some. The table lists approximately 25,000 clones, approximately 94% of them singletons. Their antigens are not known. Source material: peripheral blood mononuclear cells. The receptors shown here come from a man between 35 and 55 years old with T-cell large granular lymphocyte leukemia. Some clones in this sample may be carry-over from other donors' samples.

The CDR3 region has the DNA TGTGCCAGCTCACCCGGACCGAACTATGGCTACACCTTC. Amino acids: CASSPGPNYGYTF. This rearrangement joins TRBV18 to TRBJ1-2; no reliable D call. V dropped 3 bases and J dropped 2 bases, with 7 bases sitting between them. There are 13 residues in the CDR3. The germline gives CDR1 KGHSH, CDR2 LQKENI.

In DNA, the CDR3 is TGCAGCTCAGCAGGGAGGCGGGAGCAGTTCTTC. The encoded protein is CSSAGRREQFF. The chain employs TRBV29-1 and TRBJ2-1; D is perhaps TRBD2 (6 bases). The CDR3 is 11 residues long. The germline V gene encodes CDR1 SQVTM and CDR2 ANQGSEA. Trimming stripped 8 bases from V and 10 bases from J, with 15 bases between.

J is TRBJ2-5 and V is TRBV10-3, with TRBD1 identical over 12 bases. J was trimmed by 5 bases and V by 2 bases; bases with no gene match: 9. This CDR3 region has 17 residues. Germline V gives CDR1 ENHRY, CDR2 SYGVKD. The CDR3 DNA is TGTGCCATCAGTGAGGTACGGGGGACAGGGGGCGACGAGACCCAGTACTTC. Translating it yields CAISEVRGTGGDETQYF.

This clone was recorded once. The chain employs TRBV20-1 and TRBJ1-1; no definite D call. Germline-derived CDR1 and CDR2 are DFQATT and SNEGSKA (reference sequence). The V end lost 5 bases, the J end lost 3 bases, and 4 bases lay between the germline ends. This CDR3 is built from 10 residues. CDR3 region: CSADDTEAFF. The DNA for the CDR3 is TGCAGTGCTGATGACACTGAAGCTTTCTTT.

This chain connects TRBV30 to TRBJ1-6; D is unclear. Germline lookup yields CDR1 GTSNPN and CDR2 SVGIG (reference sequence). This CDR3 is built from 11 residues. Trimming removed 2 bases at V and 7 bases at J, with 3 bases between. DNA for the CDR3: TGTGCCTGGAGTCGAAATTCACCCCTCCACTTT. As protein: CAWSRNSPLHF.

V and J are TRBV28 and TRBJ1-5; a possible D gene is TRBD1 (5 bases). This CDR3 is built from 14 residues. Germline assignment: CDR1 MDHEN and CDR2 SYDVKM. Trimming pared 8 bases from V and 0 bases from J, leaving 11 bases between. The CDR3 DNA reads as TGTGCCAGCTGGGGGGTCGATAGCAATCAGCCCCAGCATTTT. It yields the protein CASWGVDSNQPQHF.

This clone appeared a single time. The chain is built from TRBV7-9 and TRBJ1-2; TRBD1 is a possible D gene (5 bases). This CDR3 is 16 amino acids long. Trimming left V 1 base short and J 0 bases short, with 12 bases between. Germline values: CDR1 SEHNR, CDR2 FQNEAQ (reference sequence). CDR3 protein: CASSLGTTAANYGYTF. As DNA, the CDR3 is TGTGCCAGCAGCTTAGGAACGACAGCAGCTAACTATGGCTACACCTTC.

The V gene is TRBV5-1, the J gene TRBJ2-2, with D hard to call. The length of the CDR3 is 14 residues. Germline CDR1 reads SGHRS; CDR2 reads YFSETQ. Between the trimmed V and J ends, which lost 4 bases and 4 bases, there was a span of 11 bases. The CDR3 protein is CASSHGWATGELFF. The CDR3 region has the DNA TGCGCCAGCAGCCACGGGTGGGCCACCGGGGAGCTGTTTTTT.

The chain has TRBV6-1 and TRBJ1-5; tentatively, D is TRBD1 (5 bases). Trimming left V 0 bases short and J 5 bases short, with 11 bases between. Germline V gene lookup returns CDR1 MNHNS and CDR2 SASEGT. This CDR3 region has 15 residues. The CDR3 DNA sequence: TGTGCCAGCAGTGAAGCAGGGGCTGCCGATCAGCCCCAGCATTTT. This gives the protein CASSEAGAADQPQHF.

CDR3 sequence: CASSQGIATNEKLFF. CDR3 sequence (DNA): TGCGCCAGCAGCCAGGGGATAGCAACTAATGAAAAACTGTTTTTT. The V call is TRBV5-1, the J call TRBJ1-4, with a weak D call TRBD1 (6 bases). The CDR3 loop spans 15 amino acids. Germline lookup yields CDR1 SGHRS and CDR2 YFSETQ. Trimming left V 4 bases short and J 0 bases short, with 10 bases between.

The CDR3 protein is CASSGSHYNEQFF. DNA of the CDR3: TGTGCCAGCAGTGGGAGCCACTACAATGAGCAGTTCTTC. This chain uses TRBV6-5 with TRBJ2-1; tentative D call: TRBD2 (5 bases). Germline loops: CDR1 MNHEY, CDR2 SVGAGI. The CDR3 contains 13 residues. The V end lost 5 bases, the J end lost 3 bases, and 8 bases lay between the germline ends.

The rearrangement uses TRBV4-1 and TRBJ1-2; 12 positions match TRBD1. V lost 4 bases, J lost 3 bases, and 3 bases stayed unmatched. The CDR3 has 15 residues. Per the germline V gene, CDR1 is MGHRA and CDR2 is YSYEKL. The CDR3, as DNA: TGCGCCAGCAGCCGGGGACAGGGGGCGGACTATGGCTACACCTTC. This sequence encodes CASSRGQGADYGYTF.

This rearrangement joins TRBV14 to TRBJ2-7; TRBD1 matches 8 bases. V lost 4 bases, J lost 5 bases, and 10 bases stayed unmatched. Per germline, CDR1 SGHDN and CDR2 FVKESK. The CDR3 runs 15 residues. The CDR3 DNA reads TGTGCCAGCAGCCTGAGAACAGGGGGTAGGAACGAGCAGTACTTC. Its protein product is CASSLRTGGRNEQYF.

V is TRBV4-1 and J is TRBJ2-2; TRBD2 matches 11 bases. Germline lookup yields CDR1 MGHRA and CDR2 YSYEKL. J gave up 0 bases and V 4 bases, and 7 bases lay outside the gene matches. The CDR3 length is 18 residues. In DNA form, the CDR3 reads TGCGCCAGCAGCCCCTGGGCTAGCGGGGGGACGAACACCGGGGAGCTGTTTTTT. Encoded protein: CASSPWASGGTNTGELFF.

The chain links TRBV5-1 to TRBJ2-3; 14 nucleotides line up with TRBD2. Germline V gene data show CDR1 as SGHRS and CDR2 as YFSETQ. The trim removed 6 bases at V and 0 bases at J, leaving 9 bases unmatched. This CDR3 has 18 amino acids. CDR3 residues: CASTTGLAGVRSTDTQYF. In nucleotides, the CDR3 is TGCGCCAGCACCACGGGACTAGCGGGGGTACGGAGCACAGATACGCAGTATTTT.

Only one count was recorded for this clone. V is TRBV29-1 and J is TRBJ2-7; D is ambiguous. The CDR3 consists of 11 residues. The germline V gene has CDR1 SQVTM and CDR2 ANQGSEA. The V end lost 3 bases, the J end lost 3 bases, and 6 bases lay between the germline ends. The CDR3 sequence is CSVDKNYEQYF. The CDR3 DNA reads TGCAGCGTTGATAAGAACTACGAGCAGTACTTC.

This rearrangement joins TRBV5-5 to TRBJ1-2; 9 bases agree with TRBD1. Per the germline V gene, CDR1 is SGHKS and CDR2 is YYEKEE (reference sequence). V trimming: 1 base; J trimming: 8 bases; junction bases outside the gene matches: 3. The CDR3 length is 13 residues. CDR3 bases: TGTGCCAGCAGCTTGTGGACAGGGGACGGCTACACCTTC. Protein product: CASSLWTGDGYTF.

This clone was seen a few times. The genes are TRBV18 and TRBJ1-2; the match to TRBD1 covers 8 bases. This CDR3 contains 14 residues. V lost 5 bases and J lost 3; bases outside the gene matches: 5. Looked up from germline, CDR1 is KGHSH and CDR2 is LQKENI. The CDR3 reads CASSSTGVDYGYTF. CDR3 DNA: TGTGCCAGCTCATCGACAGGGGTTGACTATGGCTACACCTTC.

The V call is TRBV7-8, the J call TRBJ1-5, with D unclear. There are 12 residues in the CDR3. The germline V gene encodes CDR1 SGHVS and CDR2 FQNEAQ. The V and J ends lost 1 base and 7 bases respectively, with 5 bases between them. CDR3 sequence: CASSLGGQPQHF. Here the CDR3 DNA reads TGTGCCAGCAGCTTAGGAGGGCAGCCCCAGCATTTT.

The chain employs TRBV5-4 and TRBJ2-5; D is undetermined. From germline, CDR1 is SGHNT and CDR2 YYREEE (reference sequence). The CDR3 runs 12 residues. V was clipped by 6 bases and J by 1 base, with 7 bases between them. CDR3 DNA: TGTGCCAGCAAATCGCCCCAAGAGACCCAGTACTTC. This encodes CASKSPQETQYF. The complete variable domain, with remaining parts taken from reference TRBV5-4 and TRBJ2-5, reads ETGVTQSPTHLIKTRGQQVTLRCSSQSGHNTVSWYQQALGQGPQFIFQYYREEENGRGNFPPRFSGLQFPNYSSELNVNALELDDSALYLCASKSPQETQYFGPGTRLLVL.

V is TRBV13 and J is TRBJ2-3, with TRBD2 identical over 9 bases. Germline values: CDR1 PRHDT, CDR2 FYEKMQ (reference sequence). Germline trimming cut 2 bases from V and 11 bases from J; bases unmatched to any gene: 14. The CDR3 extends over 16 amino acids. In DNA, the CDR3 is TGTGCCAGCAGCTTACGGAGTAGCGGGGGTCCTGAAGGGCAGTATTTT. Protein sequence: CASSLRSSGGPEGQYF.

The chain employs TRBV5-1 and TRBJ2-5; 10 bases are shared with TRBD2. The CDR3 contains 16 residues. The V segment lost 0 bases and the J segment 4 bases; nucleotides outside the gene matches: 6. The germline gives CDR1 SGHRS, CDR2 YFSETQ. CDR3 DNA: TGCGCCAGCAGCTTGGTGGCTAGCGGGGGCCTAGAGACCCAGTACTTC. Its protein product is CASSLVASGGLETQYF.

The chain recombines TRBV20-1 with TRBJ2-1; D is ambiguous. The CDR3 has 10 residues. Trimming cost V 5 bases and J 8 bases, with 7 bases left between them. Germline CDR1 DFQATT, CDR2 SNEGSKA (reference sequence). CDR3 DNA sequence: TGCAGTGCTCGACTCGATGAGCAGTTCTTC. Translated: CSARLDEQFF.

This clone was detected only once. V is TRBV28 and J is TRBJ1-3, with D unclear. The CDR3 covers 17 residues. Between the trimmed V and J ends, which lost 3 bases and 6 bases, there was a span of 21 bases. The germline CDR1 and CDR2 sequences are MDHEN and SYDVKM. DNA for the CDR3: TGTGCCAGCAGTTTGCCCTATAGGACCCGACTCCAAAACACCATATATTTT. Translated: CASSLPYRTRLQNTIYF.

Here the CDR3 reads CATLPRGSYEQYF. CDR3 DNA: TGTGCCACTCTCCCCCGGGGCTCCTACGAGCAGTACTTC. The chain links TRBV6-5 to TRBJ2-7; TRBD2 is a possible D gene (5 bases). Between the trimmed V and J ends, which lost 10 bases and 0 bases, there was a span of 13 bases. CDR1 is MNHEY and CDR2 is SVGAGI in the germline V gene. There are 13 residues in the CDR3.